This TCR beta chain emerged from a study of T cell responses to AZD1222 COVID-19 vaccine. This table comes from immunoSEQ multiplex PCR, and its TCRdb copy is limited to in-frame clones, with some not included. Here the sample spans fewer than 90,000 clones, about 82% being singletons. Looked up from germline, CDR1 is LNHNV and CDR2 is YYDKDF (reference sequence). Between the trimmed V and J ends, which lost 0 bases and 7 bases, there was a span of 13 bases. The CDR3 runs 15 residues. Study-level results: Vaccine-associated CD4 TCRs spanned spike, dominant at 160-218 and 743-854. Donors were chiefly white British, with a greater number of females, and clonal diversity was perhaps underestimated. Sampled repertoires all dated from after the peak T cell response.

Notes on this clone: What it recognizes is unknown.

The V gene is TRBV15, the J gene TRBJ1-5, with TRBD1 as a possible D gene (5 bases). This sample comprised peripheral blood, obtained 28 days after the second AZD1222 dose. This sequence originates from an adult who received the AZD1222 COVID-19 vaccine. CDR3 amino acids: CATSRDRQGRQPQHF. CDR3 sequence (DNA): TGTGCCACCAGCAGAGATCGGCAGGGAAGGCAGCCCCAGCATTTT.